The next 26 T cell receptor beta chains were all read from a single sample in a study of shared clonotypes between healthy human individuals. Using immunoSEQ multiplex PCR, the repertoire was profiled, and TCRdb retains in-frame clones only, with some absent. The sample has under 2.5 million clones; 92% are singletons. Specimen: naive CD4+ T cells from PBMCs. The subset was: CD45RA+ positively selected. The receptors were gathered from a man aged 18 to 35 in good health. Some clones in this sample may be carry-over from other donors' samples.

The table lists this clone with a count of one. J is TRBJ2-1 and V is TRBV7-8; D assignment may be TRBD1 or TRBD2 (5 bases each). This CDR3 spans 14 amino acids. The V and J ends lost 3 bases and 2 bases respectively, with 8 bases between them. CDR1 is SGHVS, CDR2 FQNEAQ, per germline. The CDR3 DNA reads as TGTGCCAGCAGCTTTGGGACCACCTACAATGAGCAGTTCTTC. Amino acids: CASSFGTTYNEQFF.

The chain joins TRBV2 to TRBJ2-3; TRBD2 agrees at 8 bases. Looked up from germline, CDR1 is SNHLY and CDR2 is FYNNEI. The trim removed 5 bases at V and 4 bases at J, leaving 5 bases unmatched. The CDR3 consists of 14 residues. CDR3 DNA sequence: TGTGCCAGCAGTCCAAGCGGGGGCGCAGATACGCAGTATTTT. Translating it yields CASSPSGGADTQYF.

The chain uses TRBV10-3 and TRBJ2-5; 8 bases match TRBD1. V gave up 4 bases and J gave up 5 bases; unmatched junction bases: 9. This CDR3 is 15 amino acids long. Germline V CDR1 and CDR2: ENHRY, SYGVKD. DNA for the CDR3: TGTGCCATCAGTGCATCACAGGGGGTGGTGGAGACCCAGTACTTC. It codes for CAISASQGVVETQYF.

The gene calls are TRBV5-1 and TRBJ1-2, with D possibly matching TRBD1 (5 bases). Trimming cost V 0 bases and J 7 bases, with 13 bases left between them. CDR1 and CDR2 (germline): SGHRS, YFSETQ. The CDR3 covers 14 residues. CDR3: CASSLAKGQFGYTF. In DNA form, the CDR3 reads TGCGCCAGCAGCTTGGCCAAGGGGCAGTTTGGCTACACCTTC.

This chain joins TRBV4-1 and TRBJ2-3, with 8 positions matching TRBD1. The CDR3 is 15 amino acids. Germline CDR1 reads MGHRA; CDR2 reads YSYEKL. V lost 2 bases and J lost 5; bases outside the gene matches: 6. The CDR3 region has the DNA TGCGCCAGCAGCCAAACTCGACAGGGGAAAGATACGCAGTATTTT. This sequence encodes CASSQTRQGKDTQYF.

The chain is built from TRBV10-3 and TRBJ2-5; a possible D gene is TRBD1 (6 bases). The CDR3 length is 16 residues. The V gene's germline CDR1 is ENHRY and CDR2 SYGVKD. Trimming shortened V by 3 bases and J by 3 bases, and 17 bases separated the two germline ends. The CDR3 loop is CAISDVQGLKKETQYF. Here the CDR3 DNA reads TGTGCCATCAGTGACGTTCAGGGGCTTAAAAAAGAGACCCAGTACTTC.

V is TRBV28 and J is TRBJ2-4; 7 bases match TRBD1. V shed 6 bases and J 0 bases; nucleotides not matched to a gene: 14. Per the germline V gene, CDR1 is MDHEN and CDR2 is SYDVKM. This CDR3 has 18 residues. Here the CDR3 DNA reads TGTGCCAGCAGCCAAGGGGTACAGGGGACGGTAGCCAAAAACATTCAGTACTTC. Encoded protein: CASSQGVQGTVAKNIQYF.

With regard to this clone: The sample has other DNA sequences that encode this CDR3 too. The J gene is TRBJ2-7, the V gene TRBV6-6; D is unresolved. The V end lost 4 bases, the J end lost 1 base, and 5 bases lay between the germline ends. Looked up from germline, CDR1 is MNHNY and CDR2 is SVGAGI (reference sequence). This CDR3 has 12 amino acids. CDR3 DNA: TGTGCCAGCAGTTCATCATCCTACGAGCAGTACTTC. It codes for CASSSSSYEQYF.

This chain joins TRBV7-6 and TRBJ2-7, with 9 bases matching TRBD2. The CDR3 has 16 amino acids. Germline assignment: CDR1 SGHVS and CDR2 FNYEAQ. The V gene end was trimmed by 5 bases and the J gene end by 9 bases; junction bases not matched to a gene: 17. The chain's CDR3 is CASSRTTRVAGAAQYF. Here the CDR3 DNA reads TGTGCCAGCAGCCGAACGACTCGGGTAGCGGGAGCCGCGCAGTACTTC. The variable domain in full, with the rest retrieved from reference TRBV7-6 and TRBJ2-7, is GAGVSQSPRYKVTKRGQDVALRCDPISGHVSLYWYRQALGQGPEFLTYFNYEAQQDKSGLPNDRFSAERPEGSISTLTIQRTEQRDSAMYRCASSRTTRVAGAAQYFGPGTRLTVT.

A word on this clone: Other DNA sequences in the same sample also yield this CDR3. The chain joins TRBV29-1 to TRBJ2-3; 12 bases match TRBD2. The germline gives CDR1 SQVTM, CDR2 ANQGSEA. The CDR3 covers 12 residues. Trimming removed 7 bases from V and 4 bases from J; junction bases left unmatched: 0. The chain's CDR3 is CSASGGADTQYF. The CDR3 nucleotides read TGCAGCGCTAGCGGGGGGGCAGATACGCAGTATTTT.

J is TRBJ2-7 and V is TRBV28; TRBD2 might be the D (5 bases). V gave up 2 bases and J gave up 8 bases, with 7 bases separating them. The V gene's germline CDR1 is MDHEN and CDR2 SYDVKM. The length of the CDR3 is 11 residues. CDR3 amino acids: CASSLREKQYF. DNA of the CDR3: TGTGCCAGCAGTTTAAGGGAGAAGCAGTACTTC.

The chain uses TRBV7-2 and TRBJ1-2; 12 bases line up with TRBD1. J was trimmed by 4 bases and V by 7 bases; bases with no gene match: 13. Germline V gene sequence: CDR1 SGHTA, CDR2 FQGNSA. This CDR3 has 17 amino acids. CDR3 loop: CASTPFSSGQGAYGYTF. CDR3 bases: TGTGCCAGCACCCCTTTCTCCTCGGGACAGGGGGCCTATGGCTACACCTTC.

The chain combines TRBV19 with TRBJ1-5; 9 bases map to TRBD1. The V and J ends lost 5 bases and 6 bases, in that order; junction bases with no gene match: 8. The CDR3 sequence is 15 residues long. Germline loops: CDR1 LNHDA, CDR2 SQIVND (reference sequence). This chain's CDR3 is CASSSGQGTRQPQHF. The DNA for the CDR3 is TGTGCCAGTAGTTCCGGACAGGGGACCCGTCAGCCCCAGCATTTT.

The chain combines TRBV9 with TRBJ2-3; 12 positions match TRBD2. With 4 bases clipped from V and 4 bases from J, the junction kept 7 bases outside the gene matches. Germline loops: CDR1 SGDLS, CDR2 YYNGEE. The CDR3 has 16 residues. CDR3 in DNA: TGTGCCAGCAGCACCGATCTAGCGGGAGGGCCAGATACGCAGTATTTT. The encoded protein is CASSTDLAGGPDTQYF.

V and J are TRBV19 and TRBJ1-1, with D possibly TRBD1 on 5 matching bases. CDR3 length: 14 residues. The germline CDR1 and CDR2 sequences are LNHDA and SQIVND (reference sequence). V shed 7 bases and J shed 6 bases, with 18 bases lying between them. The CDR3 here is CASIVQLGEAEAFF. In DNA, the CDR3 is TGTGCCAGTATAGTACAATTGGGGGAGGCTGAAGCTTTCTTT. Full variable domain (rest looked up from reference TRBV19 and TRBJ1-1): DGGITQSPKYLFRKEGQNVTLSCEQNLNHDAMYWYRQDPGQGLRLIYYSQIVNDFQKGDIAEGYSVSREKKESFPLTVTSAQKNPTAFYLCASIVQLGEAEAFFGQGTRLTVV.

The chain links TRBV5-5 to TRBJ1-1; D remains unclear. From germline, CDR1 is SGHKS and CDR2 YYEKEE (reference sequence). The CDR3 spans 16 residues. V lost 1 base to trimming and J lost 1 base, with 14 bases between them. CDR3 sequence (DNA): TGTGCCAGCAGCTTGTATTTGGGAGGATGGAACACTGAAGCTTTCTTT. This translates into CASSLYLGGWNTEAFF.

This chain connects TRBV6-1 to TRBJ2-2; no clear D gene. Germline CDR1 is MNHNS and CDR2 is SASEGT. V was pared by 10 bases and J by 4 bases, with 19 bases between. The CDR3 has 15 amino acids. CDR3 DNA sequence: TGTGCCATACCTAGAGGCGGTCGAGGCACCGGGGAGCTGTTTTTT. It encodes CAIPRGGRGTGELFF.

The CDR3 DNA sequence: TGTGCCAGCAGCCCCCCGATATCGGGCGATGTTGGGTACTTC. This sequence encodes CASSPPISGDVGYF. The chain links TRBV7-8 to TRBJ2-7, with unresolved D. The germline V gene encodes CDR1 SGHVS and CDR2 FQNEAQ. The CDR3 length is 14 residues. Trimming took 5 bases from V and 12 from J, leaving 23 bases between them.

The genes are TRBV23-1 and TRBJ2-3, with D perhaps TRBD1 or TRBD2 (5 bases each). TRBV23-1 is reported as an ORF; its role is uncertain. The CDR3 runs to 16 residues. V shed 4 bases and J shed 2 bases, with 16 bases lying between them. This CDR3 reads CASSLQASFDTDTQYF. The CDR3 nucleotides are TGCGCCAGCAGTCTACAGGCTAGCTTCGACACAGATACGCAGTATTTT.

The rearrangement uses TRBV18 and TRBJ2-7; TRBD1 matches at 10 bases. The CDR3 loop spans 16 amino acids. The J segment lost 4 bases and the V segment lost 0 bases, leaving 6 bases of the junction unmatched. The germline V gene has CDR1 KGHSH and CDR2 LQKENI. CDR3 nucleotide sequence: TGTGCCAGCTCACCACCGTCGGGGGACAGGGGTTACGAGCAGTACTTC. Translated, it gives CASSPPSGDRGYEQYF.

The chain employs TRBV28 and TRBJ2-7; D unclear. The V and J ends lost 5 bases and 7 bases respectively, with 12 bases between them. This CDR3 has 12 amino acids. CDR1 and CDR2 from the germline V gene are MDHEN and SYDVKM. This CDR3 reads CASSPSPREQYF. The CDR3 DNA is TGTGCCAGCAGTCCGAGTCCGAGGGAGCAGTACTTC.

Turning to this clone: This same CDR3 is encoded by further DNA sequences in the sample. The chain has TRBV6-1 and TRBJ1-2; 7 positions agree with TRBD1. J gave up 4 bases and V 0 bases, and 2 bases lay outside the gene matches. Germline V CDR1 and CDR2: MNHNS, SASEGT. The CDR3 runs 14 residues. As DNA, the CDR3 is TGTGCCAGCAGTGAAGCGACAGGGTTCTATGGCTACACCTTC. The encoded protein is CASSEATGFYGYTF.

The chain uses TRBV5-6 and TRBJ2-1; 7 bases align to TRBD1. CDR1 and CDR2 from the germline V gene are SGHDT and YYEEEE. With 4 bases clipped from V and 1 base from J, the junction kept 5 bases outside the gene matches. The CDR3 spans 15 residues. In nucleotides, the CDR3 is TGTGCCAGCAGCCTAGACAGGGATTCCTACAATGAGCAGTTCTTC. As protein: CASSLDRDSYNEQFF.

The chain carries TRBV7-8 and TRBJ1-4; D may be TRBD1 (5 bases). The CDR3 consists of 13 residues. Per germline, CDR1 SGHVS and CDR2 FQNEAQ. Between the trimmed V and J ends, which lost 2 bases and 12 bases, there was a span of 13 bases. The CDR3 loop reads CASSLSGLGELFF. CDR3 nucleotides: TGTGCCAGCAGCTTATCAGGGCTAGGAGAACTGTTTTTT. The variable domain in full, completed from reference TRBV7-8 and TRBJ1-4, reads GAGVSQSPRYKVAKRGQDVALRCDPISGHVSLFWYQQALGQGPEFLTYFQNEAQLDKSGLPSDRFFAERPEGSVSTLKIQRTQQEDSAVYLCASSLSGLGELFFGSGTQLSVL.

This chain joins TRBV7-8 and TRBJ2-5; D is ambiguous. The germline V gene encodes CDR1 SGHVS and CDR2 FQNEAQ. The V end lost 5 bases, the J end lost 2 bases, and 12 bases lay between the germline ends. This CDR3 is built from 14 residues. The CDR3 protein is CASSRGSEQETQYF. The CDR3 region has the DNA TGTGCCAGCAGCCGAGGCTCGGAACAAGAGACCCAGTACTTC. The full variable domain, in which reference TRBV7-8 and TRBJ2-5 provide the parts outside the CDR3, is GAGVSQSPRYKVAKRGQDVALRCDPISGHVSLFWYQQALGQGPEFLTYFQNEAQLDKSGLPSDRFFAERPEGSVSTLKIQRTQQEDSAVYLCASSRGSEQETQYFGPGTRLLVL.

The V call is TRBV7-6, the J call TRBJ2-7, with 8 bases identical to TRBD2. The germline gives CDR1 SGHVS, CDR2 FNYEAQ. This CDR3 region has 13 residues. Trimming at V came to 6 bases and at J to 6 bases, leaving 7 bases not matched to a gene. For the CDR3, the DNA is TGTGCCAGCAGAGGACTAGCTTCGTCCGAGCAGTACTTC. Protein sequence: CASRGLASSEQYF.